This TCR beta chain was observed in a study of graft-versus-host responses after intestinal transplantation. The CDR3 sequence is 15 residues long. Germline loops: CDR1 KGHSH, CDR2 LQKENI. Trimming cost V 5 bases and J 5 bases; bases outside gene matches: 5. The method was immunoSEQ multiplex PCR; TCRdb's version includes in-frame clones alone and lacks a portion of them. The data hold roughly 96,000 clones, with 90% to 95% observed a single time. Notes on the study in general: Ileal or blood samples showed some GvH clones first, and such clones were also found in recipient marrow.

With regard to this clone: Its antigen is as yet unknown.

Source: unstimulated CD8+ T cells sorted from spleen or lymph node cells, taken before intestinal transplant. This receptor was identified in a human donor who received an intestinal transplant. This rearrangement joins TRBV18 to TRBJ1-4; TRBD1 matches at 10 bases. Written as DNA, the CDR3 is TGTGCCAGCTCAAACCCGGGACAGGGGAATGAAAAACTGTTTTTT. The encoded protein is CASSNPGQGNEKLFF. The full variable domain, with the rest looked up from reference TRBV18 and TRBJ1-4, is NAGVMQNPRHLVRRRGQEARLRCSPMKGHSHVYWYRQLPEEGLKFMVYLQKENIIDESGMPKERFSAEFPKEGPSILRIQQVVRGDSAAYFCASSNPGQGNEKLFFGSGTQLSVL.